The 31 T cell receptor beta chains presented below share a single source sample, sequenced in a study of early stage breast cancer tumors. The assay was immunoSEQ multiplex PCR, and TCRdb's table has in-frame clones only and misses some. The sample carries 25,000 to 35,000 clones, almost 75% recorded once. Sample: blood. These receptors all come from a person aged 35-55 years with breast cancer.

This clone was seen a few times. The CDR3 spells CASAASLTAYEQYF. The CDR3 nucleotides are TGTGCCAGCGCCGCGAGCCTCACCGCCTACGAGCAGTACTTC. This chain connects TRBV28 to TRBJ2-7; D not certain. The CDR3 is 14 amino acids. Germline V gene lookup returns CDR1 MDHEN and CDR2 SYDVKM. The ends were cut back, 8 bases at V and 2 bases at J, with 16 bases in the middle.

This clone was seen a handful of times. The chain combines TRBV5-1 with TRBJ2-7; 8 nucleotides match TRBD1. The CDR3 sequence is 14 residues long. CDR1 and CDR2 (germline): SGHRS, YFSETQ. J was trimmed by 3 bases and V by 2 bases; bases with no gene match: 4. Written as DNA, the CDR3 is TGCGCCAGCAGCTTTGGGACAGGAAACTACGAGCAGTACTTC. It specifies CASSFGTGNYEQYF.

The chain carries TRBV7-8 and TRBJ1-2; 7 bases are shared with TRBD1. This CDR3 region has 14 residues. With 5 bases clipped from V and 7 bases from J, the junction kept 10 bases outside the gene matches. From germline, CDR1 is SGHVS and CDR2 FQNEAQ. CDR3: CASSGWRDSGGYTF. As DNA, the CDR3 is TGTGCCAGCAGCGGGTGGCGGGACAGCGGTGGCTACACCTTC. The whole variable domain, filled in from reference TRBV7-8 and TRBJ1-2, reads GAGVSQSPRYKVAKRGQDVALRCDPISGHVSLFWYQQALGQGPEFLTYFQNEAQLDKSGLPSDRFFAERPEGSVSTLKIQRTQQEDSAVYLCASSGWRDSGGYTFGSGTRLTVV.

This clone was seen only a few times. This chain links TRBV29-1 with TRBJ2-7; tentatively, D is TRBD2 (5 bases). The CDR3 is 11 amino acids. Germline CDR1 and CDR2: SQVTM and ANQGSEA. V was clipped by 7 bases and J by 8 bases, with 15 bases between them. The CDR3 nucleotides read TGCAGCGCTGGGGAAGCGGCAAAGCAGTACTTC. Encoded protein: CSAGEAAKQYF.

V is TRBV19 and J is TRBJ2-1; perhaps TRBD2 as D (5 bases). V lost 8 bases and J lost 4, with 9 bases in between. CDR1 LNHDA and CDR2 SQIVND come from the germline V gene (reference sequence). The CDR3 has 12 residues. CDR3 loop: CASGSAYNEQFF. In DNA form, the CDR3 reads TGTGCCAGTGGTAGCGCGTACAATGAGCAGTTCTTC.

The sample holds a few counts of this clone. The chain employs TRBV29-1 and TRBJ1-2, with TRBD1 matching 8 bases. The CDR3 extends over 16 amino acids. V was pared by 3 bases and J by 0 bases, with 9 bases of the junction left unmatched. Looked up from germline, CDR1 is SQVTM and CDR2 is ANQGSEA. CDR3 sequence (DNA): TGCAGCGTTGACCCTGGACAGGGAATGGCTAACTATGGCTACACCTTC. It is translated as CSVDPGQGMANYGYTF.

The chain couples TRBV9 to TRBJ2-2; D remains ambiguous. CDR3 size: 14 residues. CDR1 is SGDLS, CDR2 YYNGEE, per germline. Trimming shortened V by 3 bases and J by 1 base, and 7 bases separated the two germline ends. CDR3 in amino acids: CASSATVNTGELFF. The DNA of the CDR3 is TGTGCCAGCAGCGCGACTGTGAACACCGGGGAGCTGTTTTTT.

This rearrangement joins TRBV29-1 to TRBJ2-1; TRBD2 matches at 8 bases. The trim removed 4 bases at V and 9 bases at J, leaving 14 bases unmatched. The CDR3 length is 15 residues. CDR1 and CDR2 (germline): SQVTM, ANQGSEA. The CDR3 DNA is TGCAGCGTTGCAGACGCGGGAGGCTTAGGGAGTGAGCAGTTCTTC. Its protein product is CSVADAGGLGSEQFF.

The J gene is TRBJ1-3, the V gene TRBV15; D is undetermined. Trimming removed 3 bases from V and 1 base from J, with 4 bases in between. This CDR3 contains 13 residues. Germline V lookup: CDR1 LNHNV, CDR2 YYDKDF (reference sequence). CDR3 sequence: CATSSGSGNTIYF. The CDR3 bases are TGTGCCACCAGCAGTGGATCTGGAAACACCATATATTTT.

The chain joins TRBV2 to TRBJ2-5, with 7 bases that match TRBD1. The CDR3 covers 13 residues. Germline V lookup: CDR1 SNHLY, CDR2 FYNNEI. J gave up 7 bases and V 5 bases, and 7 bases lay outside the gene matches. DNA of the CDR3: TGTGCCAGCAGTAATCAGGGGGACGGGACCCAGTACTTC. Its protein product is CASSNQGDGTQYF.

This rearrangement joins TRBV10-2 to TRBJ1-3; perhaps TRBD1 as D (5 bases). The CDR3 consists of 15 residues. Germline V gene sequence: CDR1 WSHSY, CDR2 SAAADI. Trimming took off 5 bases at V and 0 bases at J, with 11 bases between the two ends. The CDR3 is CASSSGLSSGNTIYF. DNA of the CDR3: TGCGCCAGCAGTTCGGGACTCAGCTCTGGAAACACCATATATTTT.

This chain uses TRBV11-3 with TRBJ1-1; a weak D match, TRBD1 (6 bases). Trimming left V 4 bases short and J 4 bases short, with 13 bases between. The germline CDR1 and CDR2 sequences are SGHNT and YENEEA. This CDR3 has 14 residues. CDR3 bases: TGTGCCAGCAGCTCGGGACCCAGGGGCACTGAAGCTTTCTTT. Amino acid sequence: CASSSGPRGTEAFF.

The V call is TRBV5-1, the J call TRBJ2-7; TRBD2 matches 7 bases. This CDR3 comprises 13 residues. Germline CDR1 SGHRS, CDR2 YFSETQ. The V and J ends lost 4 bases and 2 bases, in that order; junction bases with no gene match: 3. CDR3 region: CASSQAGTYEQYF. The CDR3 bases are TGCGCCAGCAGCCAAGCGGGAACCTACGAGCAGTACTTC.

This clone was detected a few times. The rearrangement uses TRBV15 and TRBJ2-1; D perhaps matches TRBD1 (5 bases). Germline V gene sequence: CDR1 LNHNV, CDR2 YYDKDF (reference sequence). V lost 0 bases and J lost 7, with 13 bases in between. This CDR3 contains 15 residues. In nucleotides, the CDR3 is TGTGCCACCAGCAGAGACAGGGCCCTACCGAATGAGCAGTTCTTC. Amino acid sequence: CATSRDRALPNEQFF.

This clone was recorded once. The chain couples TRBV7-9 to TRBJ2-1; D call uncertain. V gave up 5 bases and J gave up 7 bases, with 18 bases separating them. This CDR3 region has 15 residues. Germline loops: CDR1 SEHNR, CDR2 FQNEAQ (reference sequence). CDR3 nucleotide sequence: TGTGCCAGCAGCGCCAAGGTGGGTGAGATGAATGAGCAGTTCTTC. Protein sequence: CASSAKVGEMNEQFF.

The genes are TRBV2 and TRBJ2-3; 8 bases map to TRBD2. V lost 4 bases and J lost 3; bases outside the gene matches: 12. This CDR3 is built from 17 residues. The germline V gene encodes CDR1 SNHLY and CDR2 FYNNEI. The CDR3 loop is CASSGGRAGVGTDTQYF. CDR3 DNA sequence: TGTGCCAGCAGTGGGGGGAGAGCGGGAGTCGGGACAGATACGCAGTATTTT.

This chain uses TRBV7-2 with TRBJ2-7; no definite D call. Germline V gene sequence: CDR1 SGHTA, CDR2 FQGNSA. V lost 5 bases and J lost 0, with 11 bases in between. The CDR3 covers 14 residues. The CDR3 DNA is TGTGCCAGCAGCCCCCTACTAAGCTCCTACGAGCAGTACTTC. It specifies CASSPLLSSYEQYF.

This chain joins TRBV11-3 and TRBJ2-6; D is undetermined. This CDR3 is 14 amino acids long. With 5 bases removed from V and 4 bases from J, the gap between germline ends came to 9 bases. Germline V lookup: CDR1 SGHNT, CDR2 YENEEA. DNA for the CDR3: TGTGCCAGCAGCCCACCCGCCGGGGCCAACGTCCTGACTTTC. It encodes CASSPPAGANVLTF.

Only one count was recorded for this clone. The chain is built from TRBV11-1 and TRBJ2-5, with 9 positions matching TRBD2. The CDR3 length is 17 residues. Looked up from germline, CDR1 is SGHAT and CDR2 is FQDESV (reference sequence). Trimming at V came to 5 bases and at J to 1 base, leaving 11 bases not matched to a gene. The CDR3 sequence is CASSQDRRAGGQETQYF. The CDR3, as DNA: TGTGCCAGCAGCCAGGACCGAAGAGCGGGAGGCCAAGAGACCCAGTACTTC.

This clone was seen a handful of times. The rearrangement links TRBV29-1 to TRBJ2-3, with 7 nucleotides matching TRBD1. V gave up 7 bases and J gave up 0 bases; unmatched junction bases: 7. The CDR3 length is 14 residues. The germline gives CDR1 SQVTM, CDR2 ANQGSEA. The CDR3 bases are TGCAGCGGGACAGGCCCGTCTAGCACAGATACGCAGTATTTT. Translating gives CSGTGPSSTDTQYF.

CDR3 residues: CASSSSTGGDTQYF. The CDR3 DNA reads TGCGCCAGCAGCTCCTCGACGGGCGGTGATACGCAGTATTTT. The chain uses TRBV5-1 and TRBJ2-3; D is unresolved. Trimming pared 3 bases from V and 6 bases from J, leaving 14 bases between. The CDR3 runs 14 residues. The germline V gene encodes CDR1 SGHRS and CDR2 YFSETQ.

The chain is built from TRBV6-5 and TRBJ1-1; possibly TRBD1 for D (6 bases). V lost 7 bases, J lost 1 base, and 16 bases lay in between. The CDR3 is 15 amino acids. The V gene's germline CDR1 is MNHEY and CDR2 SVGAGI. CDR3 sequence reads: CASTFGKGGNTEAFF. The CDR3 DNA sequence: TGTGCCAGCACCTTTGGAAAAGGGGGGAACACTGAAGCTTTCTTT.

The rearrangement links TRBV7-9 to TRBJ2-3; D not resolved. Germline V gives CDR1 SEHNR, CDR2 FQNEAQ (reference sequence). The CDR3 consists of 12 residues. Trimming cost V 1 base and J 8 bases, with 7 bases left between them. CDR3 nucleotides: TGTGCCAGCAGCTTAGAGCCAGGTACGCAGTATTTT. It translates to CASSLEPGTQYF.

This clone was seen just once. The rearrangement links TRBV6-6 to TRBJ2-3, with D possibly called TRBD1 or TRBD2 (5 bases each). Trimming stripped 10 bases from V and 3 bases from J, with 17 bases between. The CDR3 has 14 residues. From germline, CDR1 is MNHNY and CDR2 SVGAGI (reference sequence). CDR3: CATATSGGTDTQYF. The CDR3 DNA reads TGTGCCACCGCCACGAGTGGGGGAACAGATACGCAGTATTTT.

This CDR3 reads CASSLSGINTEAFF. The CDR3 nucleotides are TGTGCCAGCAGTTTATCAGGGATTAACACTGAAGCTTTCTTT. The gene calls are TRBV28 and TRBJ1-1; TRBD1 might be the D (5 bases). The CDR3 length is 14 residues. Between the trimmed V and J ends, which lost 1 base and 2 bases, there was a span of 8 bases. The germline gives CDR1 MDHEN, CDR2 SYDVKM.

The chain has TRBV6-1 and TRBJ2-7; TRBD1 matches 7 bases. The CDR3 has 16 amino acids. V lost 2 bases to trimming and J lost 4 bases; unmatched junction nucleotides: 11. CDR1 and CDR2 (germline): MNHNS, SASEGT. The CDR3 nucleotides read TGTGCCAGCAGTGAAATAGGGACAGTACCTAGTTACGAGCAGTACTTC. This encodes CASSEIGTVPSYEQYF.

The V call is TRBV28, the J call TRBJ1-2; 9 positions match TRBD1. Germline trimming cut 4 bases from V and 6 bases from J; bases unmatched to any gene: 6. CDR1 is MDHEN, CDR2 SYDVKM, per germline. CDR3 size: 14 residues. The CDR3 loop is CASSSRTGVNGYTF. In DNA form, the CDR3 reads TGTGCCAGCAGTTCGCGGACAGGGGTGAATGGCTACACCTTC.

This chain connects TRBV5-1 to TRBJ2-7, with D possibly being TRBD2 (6 bases). Germline V gene sequence: CDR1 SGHRS, CDR2 YFSETQ. This CDR3 region has 13 residues. Trimming removed 0 bases at V and 6 bases at J, with 10 bases between. CDR3 sequence: CASSLVRESEQYF. The CDR3 region has the DNA TGCGCCAGCAGCTTGGTTCGGGAGAGCGAGCAGTACTTC.

The rearrangement links TRBV4-1 to TRBJ1-3; the match to TRBD1 covers 7 bases. J gave up 1 base and V 2 bases, and 14 bases lay outside the gene matches. The CDR3 runs 19 residues. CDR1 and CDR2 (germline): MGHRA, YSYEKL. CDR3 amino acids: CASSQQIPGQQFSGNTIYF. In DNA form, the CDR3 reads TGCGCCAGCAGCCAACAGATTCCGGGACAGCAGTTTTCTGGAAACACCATATATTTT.

There are a few counts of this clone. The chain has TRBV11-3 and TRBJ2-1; no definite D call. CDR3 length: 12 residues. The V end was cut by 5 bases, the J end by 15 bases, with 17 bases between. The V gene's germline CDR1 is SGHNT and CDR2 YENEEA. CDR3 sequence (DNA): TGTGCCAGCAGCACACAGACCGATCGGCGGTTCTTC. Its protein is CASSTQTDRRFF.

The chain joins TRBV9 to TRBJ2-1; D tentatively fits TRBD1 or TRBD2 (6 bases each). The CDR3 consists of 14 residues. Germline CDR1 reads SGDLS; CDR2 reads YYNGEE. Deletions cut 0 bases from V and 9 bases from J, with 13 bases between. CDR3 sequence (DNA): TGTGCCAGCAGCGTAGGCGGAGGGGGAACTGAGCAGTTCTTC. Protein sequence: CASSVGGGGTEQFF.